The text below deals with one TCR beta chain. Its target antigen remains unknown. Base qualities were left out, and no much larger clone turns up one base away. TCR beta VDJ combination and CDR3 sequence profiling used genomic DNA as the template. An Illumina HiSeq 2000 was the platform used for TCR repertoire sequencing. In the original analysis: Repertoire assessment relied on Simpson's diversity index, CDR3 size and DJ length profiles, and TRBV/TRBJ rearrangement plots. The most abundant DNA sequence in the deep sequencing data was taken as the immunodominant clone. CDR3 amino acid sequences were screened for sharing across subjects and compared with published repertoires and the VDJdb database. Clones were called with MiXCR by TCRdb after fastp trimmed the public reads at Q25, and only in-frame beta chains were retained. Rows with a matching CDR3 protein are joined into one entry that keeps the most common DNA and genes. TCRdb's processing, not the authors' own work, is the source of the V and J calls. This sample is represented by hundreds of thousands of distinct CDR3 sequences; less than 35% of them were singletons. The ten largest clones add up to 0.8% to 0.85% of the sample.

The record originates from a study of CD8+CD57+ T cells in acquired aplastic anemia (dated by TCRdb to the late 2010s). A note on the overall study: DNA extracted from sorted CD4+ and CD8+ cells had a mean of approximately 3 ug, with a range of about 0.19 to 27.4 ug. A CD8+CD57+ expansion meant a frequency higher than the mean frequency seen in healthy subjects. Here is what the overall study found, with its caveats: No significant difference in CD8+ Simpson's diversity was found between patients and healthy controls (P=0.060). Roughly 30 CD8+ CDR3 sequences were found to be shared between patients and controls, but these sequences appeared to be highly expressed in patients and within the immunodominant clones of the patients.

Patients chosen for sequencing had shown expansion of CD8+CD57+ cells by flow cytometry. All patients had severe acquired aplastic anemia diagnosed by International Study of Aplastic Anemia and Agranulocytosis and Camitta criteria. No therapy had been received by the patients at the time of blood sampling. In this study, sorted CD4+ and CD8+ T cells from the blood of healthy subjects and of severe aplastic anemia patients had their TCR repertoires deep-sequenced. Patients were enrolled in the USA under clinicaltrials.gov protocols 00001620, 01623167, 00001397, 00071045, 00081523 and 00961064. Ficoll-Paque density gradient centrifugation was used to isolate peripheral blood mononuclear cells. Before DNA was extracted, CD4+ and CD8+ T cells were sorted using either FACS or magnetic beads. The sequenced sample was sorted CD4+, CD8+, or CD8+CD57+ T cells (not recorded which) from PBMCs. This clonotype was sampled from a human donor with aplastic anemia.

For the CDR3, the sequence is CSAKAGPYTDTQYF. The sequence in DNA is TGCAGTGCTAAGGCGGGACCCTACACAGATACGCAGTATTTT. The chain couples TRBV20-1 to TRBJ2-3; tentative D gene TRBD2, with 6 bases matching. For CDR1 and CDR2, the germline V gene (reference sequence) lists DFQATT and SNEGSKA. Inclusive of the bounding cysteine and phenylalanine, the CDR3 is 14 residues long. Only the CDR3 DNA is retained, 42 bases long and in frame from the first base. V drops 4 bases and J drops 2 bases, leaving 13 bases in between.